A single T cell receptor beta chain is shown here with its context. The sample carries other DNA sequences with the same CDR3. This sample is part of a study of blood T cell repertoires in COVID-19. Per the original methods: Amplification with reference gene primers provided the estimates of nucleated cell counts. Sequencing used immunoSEQ multiplex PCR; TCRdb keeps in-frame clones, though not all of them. Clonal size and the V and J genes are those of that table, whereas D and trimming came from the DNA. The table lists about 250,000 clones, approximately 86% of them singletons. The length of the CDR3 is 15 residues. Germline CDR1 LNHDA, CDR2 SQIVND (reference sequence). The V segment lost 6 bases and the J segment 0 bases; nucleotides outside the gene matches: 6.

The clonotype was recovered from a woman aged 55-75 years who had recovered from COVID-19. The rearrangement joins TRBV19 to TRBJ2-3, with 7 bases fitting TRBD1. Sequencing was performed on peripheral blood. The CDR3 is CASSYGTASTDTQYF. CDR3 bases: TGTGCCAGTAGCTACGGGACAGCTAGCACAGATACGCAGTATTTT.